Listed here are 17 T cell receptor beta chains from one sample, sequenced in a study of T-cell reconstitution after alpha-beta-depleted transplantation in children. The authors prepared the TCRbeta library with unique molecular identifiers. Each CDR3 protein is one row after TCRdb ran MiXCR on the PCR reads. The sample lists about 480,000 distinct CDR3 sequences; about 12% were seen once. This specimen consisted of PBMCs from the stem cell graft donor, obtained from the stem cell graft. Receptors were obtained from a human donor who donated a stem cell graft to a child with combined immunodeficiency.

About this clonotype: Without the conserved terminal phenylalanine or tryptophan, this CDR3 likely stems from a read error. The chain recombines TRBV11-2 with TRBJ2-1, with 7 bases fitting TRBD2. CDR1 is SGHAT, CDR2 FQNNGV, per germline. V lost 3 bases to trimming and J lost 9 bases; unmatched junction nucleotides: 29. The CDR3 sequence is 21 residues long. The CDR3 DNA reads TGTGCCAGCAGCTTCCGAGTCCGGGGGGAGACGGGACTACTTTATATTCCTGAGCAGTTCCTC. It encodes CASSFRVRGETGLLYIPEQFL.

The gene calls are TRBV7-3 and TRBJ1-1, with TRBD1 matching over 10 bases. The CDR3 is 18 residues long. Per germline, CDR1 SGHTA and CDR2 FQGTGA. Germline trimming cut 2 bases from V and 0 bases from J; bases unmatched to any gene: 9. CDR3 residues: CASSLAGTGAGVNTEAFF. CDR3 nucleotides: TGTGCCAGCAGCTTAGCCGGGACAGGGGCCGGGGTGAACACTGAAGCTTTCTTT.

The table lists this clonotype with a few counts. This sequence joins TRBV4-3 and TRBJ2-7; D tentatively fits TRBD1 or TRBD2 (5 bases each). Germline V gives CDR1 LGHNA, CDR2 YSLEER. The V and J ends lost 1 base and 6 bases respectively, with 13 bases between them. This CDR3 comprises 14 residues. The CDR3 DNA reads as TGCGCCAGCAGCCAAGGTGATGGGGGACCCGAGCAGTACTTC. Translating it yields CASSQGDGGPEQYF.

This sequence joins TRBV4-3 and TRBJ2-7; D tentatively reads TRBD1 or TRBD2 (5 bases each). Per germline, CDR1 LGHNA and CDR2 YSLEER. Trimming left V 0 bases short and J 3 bases short, with 15 bases between. The CDR3 has 16 residues. CDR3 sequence reads: CASSQDLWSGSYEQYF. DNA of the CDR3: TGCGCCAGCAGCCAAGATCTGTGGTCAGGGAGCTACGAGCAGTACTTC.

V gene TRBV6-1 combines with J gene TRBJ2-1; D possibly corresponds to TRBD2 (6 bases). V lost 6 bases and J 13 bases, leaving 13 bases between the germline ends. The CDR3 is 11 amino acids. Germline V gene data show CDR1 as MNHNS and CDR2 as SASEGT. Written as DNA, the CDR3 is TGTGCCAGCAGCCGGGACTTTCACCAGTTCTTC. Amino acids: CASSRDFHQFF.

The chain combines TRBV5-6 with TRBJ2-2, with unresolved D. From germline, CDR1 is SGHDT and CDR2 YYEEEE. Trimming took off 1 base at V and 2 bases at J, with 6 bases between the two ends. The CDR3 loop spans 14 amino acids. The CDR3, as DNA: TGTGCCAGCAGCTTGCCAGATAACACCGGGGAGCTGTTTTTT. Its protein product is CASSLPDNTGELFF.

This clonotype occurred many times. This chain links TRBV2 with TRBJ2-7; the D is unclear. Deletions cut 6 bases from V and 12 bases from J, with 15 bases between. CDR3 length equals 11 residues. Germline CDR1 and CDR2: SNHLY and FYNNEI. The CDR3 nucleotides are TGTGCCAGCAGCGCCGAGTCAATAGTGTACTTC. Protein product: CASSAESIVYF.

The V and J genes are TRBV7-2 and TRBJ1-2; no definite D call. The germline V gene has CDR1 SGHTA and CDR2 FQGNSA. This CDR3 contains 12 residues. V lost 0 bases, J lost 7 bases, and 6 bases lay in between. CDR3 protein: CASSLAVGGYTF. CDR3 nucleotides: TGTGCCAGCAGCTTAGCAGTTGGTGGCTACACCTTC.

The chain combines TRBV7-9 with TRBJ1-2; 7 nucleotides align to TRBD1. Germline V lookup: CDR1 SEHNR, CDR2 FQNEAQ (reference sequence). CDR3 length: 17 amino acids. J lost 2 bases, V lost 5 bases, and 14 bases had no gene match. CDR3 nucleotide sequence: TGTGCCAGCAGCCTAACCTGGACAGGCTGGCAGAACTATGGCTACACCTTC. Protein product: CASSLTWTGWQNYGYTF. The full variable domain, with the rest looked up from reference TRBV7-9 and TRBJ1-2, is DTGVSQNPRHKITKRGQNVTFRCDPISEHNRLYWYRQTLGQGPEFLTYFQNEAQLEKSRLLSDRFSAERPKGSFSTLEIQRTEQGDSAMYLCASSLTWTGWQNYGYTFGSGTRLTVV.

Only a few counts were recorded for this clonotype. The chain combines TRBV6-2 or TRBV6-3 with TRBJ2-1; D gene ambiguous. CDR1 is MNHEY, CDR2 SVGEGT, per germline. V was clipped by 2 bases and J by 0 bases, with 5 bases between them. The CDR3 loop spans 14 amino acids. CDR3 in DNA: TGTGCCAGCAGTTACGCTAGCTCCTACAATGAGCAGTTCTTC. As protein: CASSYASSYNEQFF.

The rearrangement links TRBV7-9 to TRBJ2-3; D remains ambiguous. In germline, CDR1 is SEHNR, CDR2 FQNEAQ (reference sequence). V shed 6 bases and J shed 4 bases, with 20 bases lying between them. The CDR3 runs to 16 residues. The CDR3 loop is CASSSPLGLAADTQYF. CDR3 bases: TGTGCCAGCAGTTCCCCGTTGGGGTTAGCTGCAGATACGCAGTATTTT.

This clonotype was found many times. The chain recombines TRBV4-2 with TRBJ2-7; D tentatively fits TRBD1 or TRBD2 (5 bases each). The V end was cut by 0 bases, the J end by 4 bases, with 10 bases between. Germline-derived CDR1 and CDR2 are LGHNA and YNFKEQ. The length of the CDR3 is 14 residues. The CDR3, as DNA: TGTGCCAGCAGCCAAGATGGGGGTTATTACGAGCAGTACTTC. Translation gives CASSQDGGYYEQYF.

This chain joins TRBV14 and TRBJ2-3; 7 positions agree with TRBD2. CDR1 SGHDN and CDR2 FVKESK come from the germline V gene. The CDR3 is 15 residues long. V lost 4 bases and J lost 2; bases outside the gene matches: 6. This CDR3 is CASSPTSKFTDTQYF. The CDR3 DNA is TGTGCCAGCAGCCCGACTAGCAAATTCACAGATACGCAGTATTTT.

At least ten counts were recorded for this clonotype. The chain uses TRBV4-3 and TRBJ2-1, with D possibly called TRBD1 or TRBD2 (5 bases each). Germline V gives CDR1 LGHNA, CDR2 YSLEER. The CDR3 runs to 12 residues. V was trimmed by 0 bases and J by 9 bases, leaving 6 bases between them. The CDR3 is CASSQDGGEQFF. CDR3 DNA: TGCGCCAGCAGCCAAGATGGGGGTGAGCAGTTCTTC.

This clonotype came up many times. This rearrangement joins TRBV4-3 to TRBJ2-2; D gene ambiguous. This CDR3 is 17 amino acids long. The V end was cut by 0 bases, the J end by 0 bases, with 11 bases between. Germline CDR1 LGHNA, CDR2 YSLEER. The CDR3 reads CASSQDRHAANTGELFF. The CDR3 DNA reads TGCGCCAGCAGCCAAGATCGGCACGCAGCGAACACCGGGGAGCTGTTTTTT.

The table lists this clonotype with a few counts. The V gene is TRBV4-2, the J gene TRBJ2-3, with unresolved D. There are 15 residues in the CDR3. V lost 2 bases and J lost 4, with 13 bases in between. Looked up from germline, CDR1 is LGHNA and CDR2 is YNFKEQ. CDR3 amino acids: CASSQLSDGSDTQYF. The CDR3 region has the DNA TGTGCCAGCAGCCAACTTTCGGACGGTTCAGATACGCAGTATTTT.

This clonotype was observed at least ten times. The CDR3 loop reads CASRPQVAPTYEQYF. CDR3 DNA: TGTGCCAGCAGGCCCCAGGTAGCGCCTACCTACGAGCAGTACTTC. V and J are TRBV7-9 and TRBJ2-7; tentatively, D is TRBD2 (5 bases). Germline CDR1 and CDR2: SEHNR and FQNEAQ (reference sequence). With 6 bases removed from V and 2 bases from J, the gap between germline ends came to 17 bases. The CDR3 consists of 15 residues.